What follows are 31 T cell receptor beta chains derived from one specimen sequenced in a study of blood T cell repertoires in COVID-19. Using immunoSEQ multiplex PCR, the repertoire was profiled, and TCRdb retains in-frame clones only, with some absent. The sample has fewer than 300,000 clones; about nine tenths are singletons. Sample: peripheral blood. These receptors originate from a person in their late teens or twenties with COVID-19, enrolled during active disease.

This chain uses TRBV27 with TRBJ2-2; 14 bases map to TRBD2. The ends lost 5 bases at V and 7 bases at J; junction bases unmatched: 6. This CDR3 has 16 residues. CDR1 and CDR2 from the germline V gene are MNHEY and SMNVEV (reference sequence). CDR3 sequence: CASSPGLAGANGELFF. CDR3 DNA sequence: TGTGCCAGCAGTCCGGGACTAGCGGGAGCGAACGGGGAGCTGTTTTTT.

The rearrangement links TRBV6-2 or TRBV6-3 to TRBJ2-1, with 16 bases that match TRBD2. The CDR3 has 18 amino acids. The V gene end was trimmed by 5 bases and the J gene end by 6 bases; junction bases not matched to a gene: 10. Germline assignment: CDR1 MNHEY and CDR2 SVGEGT. The CDR3 sequence is CASSSKGTSGRAINEQFF. CDR3 nucleotide sequence: TGTGCCAGCAGTAGTAAGGGGACTAGCGGGAGGGCCATCAATGAGCAGTTCTTC.

V and J are TRBV5-1 and TRBJ1-1; D may be TRBD1 (6 bases). The CDR3 extends over 14 amino acids. Per the germline V gene, CDR1 is SGHRS and CDR2 is YFSETQ. V lost 4 bases and J 3 bases, leaving 13 bases between the germline ends. CDR3 region: CASSGNRVDTEAFF. The CDR3 bases are TGCGCCAGCAGCGGGAACAGGGTCGACACTGAAGCTTTCTTT.

A single count supports this clone. V gene TRBV5-8 combines with J gene TRBJ1-5; tentatively, D is TRBD1 (6 bases). Deletions cut 2 bases from V and 0 bases from J, with 9 bases between. This CDR3 comprises 15 residues. Germline CDR1 is SGHTS and CDR2 is YDEGEE. The CDR3 DNA reads TGTGCCAGCAGCTTTACAGGGAATAGCAATCAGCCCCAGCATTTT. Amino acids: CASSFTGNSNQPQHF.

V gene TRBV11-3 combines with J gene TRBJ2-1; D perhaps matches TRBD2 (6 bases). The V and J ends lost 3 bases and 6 bases respectively, with 9 bases between them. The CDR3 length is 13 residues. The germline V gene has CDR1 SGHNT and CDR2 YENEEA. The CDR3 reads CASSFSGSNEQFF. The CDR3 nucleotides are TGTGCCAGCAGCTTTAGCGGATCCAATGAGCAGTTCTTC.

The rearrangement joins TRBV9 to TRBJ2-5; 7 bases line up with TRBD2. V trimming: 1 base; J trimming: 2 bases; junction bases outside the gene matches: 2. This CDR3 is 14 amino acids long. Germline loops: CDR1 SGDLS, CDR2 YYNGEE. CDR3 sequence reads: CASSVFGGQETQYF. CDR3 DNA: TGTGCCAGCAGCGTATTCGGGGGGCAAGAGACCCAGTACTTC. Supplemented by reference TRBV9 and TRBJ2-5, the full variable domain reads DSGVTQTPKHLITATGQRVTLRCSPRSGDLSVYWYQQSLDQGLQFLIQYYNGEERAKGNILERFSAQQFPDLHSELNLSSLELGDSALYFCASSVFGGQETQYFGPGTRLLVL.

The chain carries TRBV28 and TRBJ1-1, with D tentatively TRBD1 (6 bases). The CDR3 spans 15 residues. Germline CDR1 is MDHEN and CDR2 is SYDVKM. V gave up 5 bases and J gave up 10 bases, with 23 bases separating them. The CDR3 reads CASSRFPSEGGGAFF. Here the CDR3 DNA reads TGTGCCAGCAGTCGGTTCCCGAGCGAGGGAGGGGGAGCTTTCTTT.

The V gene is TRBV4-3, the J gene TRBJ2-7; 12 nucleotides align to TRBD1. Losses at the gene ends were 3 bases for V and 2 bases for J; bases not matched to a gene: 2. CDR1 LGHNA and CDR2 YSLEER come from the germline V gene. The CDR3 has 15 residues. This CDR3 is CASSQGQGAAYEQYF. The CDR3 nucleotides are TGCGCCAGCAGCCAGGGACAGGGGGCCGCCTACGAGCAGTACTTC.

Remarks on this clone: Other nucleotide sequences in the sample specify the same CDR3. This rearrangement joins TRBV18 to TRBJ2-7, with D possibly TRBD1 on 6 matching bases. The CDR3 is 14 amino acids. Germline CDR1 KGHSH, CDR2 LQKENI. V gave up 2 bases and J gave up 1 base, with 9 bases separating them. In DNA, the CDR3 is TGTGCCAGCTCACCATCCAGGGGATCCTACGAGCAGTACTTC. This translates into CASSPSRGSYEQYF. Based on the CDR3 plus reference TRBV18 and TRBJ2-7, the full variable domain is NAGVMQNPRHLVRRRGQEARLRCSPMKGHSHVYWYRQLPEEGLKFMVYLQKENIIDESGMPKERFSAEFPKEGPSILRIQQVVRGDSAAYFCASSPSRGSYEQYFGPGTRLTVT.

This chain joins TRBV15 and TRBJ1-2; 9 bases align to TRBD1. Germline loops: CDR1 LNHNV, CDR2 YYDKDF (reference sequence). The CDR3 extends over 14 amino acids. J gave up 4 bases and V 5 bases, and 5 bases lay outside the gene matches. CDR3 loop: CATSLQGALYGYTF. CDR3 nucleotides: TGTGCCACCAGCTTACAGGGGGCACTCTATGGCTACACCTTC.

The V and J genes are TRBV4-2 and TRBJ2-1, with TRBD2 matching over 11 bases. The CDR3 contains 15 residues. Germline CDR1 reads LGHNA; CDR2 reads YNFKEQ. J lost 4 bases, V lost 5 bases, and 4 bases had no gene match. The CDR3 protein is CASSLAGGSYNEQFF. The CDR3 DNA is TGTGCCAGCAGCTTAGCGGGAGGGAGTTACAATGAGCAGTTCTTC.

This sequence joins TRBV7-8 and TRBJ1-2, with D maybe TRBD1 (6 bases). Trimming removed 6 bases from V and 7 bases from J, with 18 bases in between. This CDR3 comprises 14 residues. CDR1 and CDR2 from the germline V gene are SGHVS and FQNEAQ. The CDR3 loop reads CASRASGANSGYTF. CDR3 DNA: TGTGCCAGCAGAGCGTCAGGGGCGAATAGTGGCTACACCTTC.

This chain uses TRBV18 with TRBJ1-1; D perhaps matches TRBD1 (6 bases). This CDR3 comprises 15 residues. The germline V gene encodes CDR1 KGHSH and CDR2 LQKENI. V shed 2 bases and J shed 0 bases, with 10 bases lying between them. The CDR3 DNA reads TGTGCCAGCTCACCATCAGGGGTGTTGAACACTGAAGCTTTCTTT. It is translated as CASSPSGVLNTEAFF.

This clone was recorded only once. The rearrangement links TRBV28 to TRBJ2-5; TRBD2 matches 8 bases. CDR3 size: 14 residues. Trimming took 5 bases from V and 5 from J; bases not matched to a gene: 7. Per germline, CDR1 MDHEN and CDR2 SYDVKM. CDR3 residues: CASSPGGDGETQYF. CDR3 in DNA: TGTGCCAGCAGTCCGGGAGGGGACGGGGAGACCCAGTACTTC.

The chain couples TRBV6-6 to TRBJ1-1; a possible D gene is TRBD1 (5 bases). Germline V lookup: CDR1 MNHNY, CDR2 SVGAGI (reference sequence). The V gene lost 0 bases and the J gene lost 3 bases, with 8 bases spanning the gap. CDR3 length: 14 amino acids. The CDR3 is CASSYSGGDTEAFF. The DNA for the CDR3 is TGTGCCAGCAGTTACTCGGGGGGGGACACTGAAGCTTTCTTT.

This sequence joins TRBV2 and TRBJ1-6; possibly TRBD1 for D (5 bases). Germline V gives CDR1 SNHLY, CDR2 FYNNEI. Trimming took off 8 bases at V and 13 bases at J, with 24 bases between the two ends. There are 15 residues in the CDR3. The CDR3 coding sequence is TGTGCCAGCCGACCGGGAGCACCCGGGGGAAGGCCCCTCCACTTT. Amino acid sequence: CASRPGAPGGRPLHF.

The chain employs TRBV7-6 and TRBJ2-3, with D perhaps TRBD2 (6 bases). Per the germline V gene, CDR1 is SGHVS and CDR2 is FNYEAQ. V was pared by 4 bases and J by 0 bases, with 11 bases between. The CDR3 consists of 15 residues. The CDR3 spells CASSSPGLSTDTQYF. CDR3 coding DNA: TGTGCCAGCAGCTCCCCGGGACTGAGCACAGATACGCAGTATTTT.

As for this clone: The junction shows a germline mismatch at one end, possibly a read error. V gene TRBV9 combines with J gene TRBJ2-2, with D perhaps TRBD2 (6 bases). The CDR3 loop spans 15 amino acids. Germline V CDR1 and CDR2: SGDLS, YYNGEE. The CDR3, as DNA: TGTGGCAGCAGCCGGGGACTCAGGGTCAGCGGGGAGCTGTTTTTT. Its translation is CGSSRGLRVSGELFF.

This rearrangement joins TRBV27 to TRBJ1-6; no definite D call. The CDR3 has 15 residues. The germline gives CDR1 MNHEY, CDR2 SMNVEV (reference sequence). Deletions cut 3 bases from V and 5 bases from J, with 11 bases between. CDR3 DNA sequence: TGTGCCAGCAGTTTTGGGAGGCAGAATAATTCACCCCTCCACTTT. It codes for CASSFGRQNNSPLHF.

The chain recombines TRBV27 with TRBJ2-7; 8 positions agree with TRBD1. CDR3 length: 14 residues. Germline V gene sequence: CDR1 MNHEY, CDR2 SMNVEV (reference sequence). J gave up 3 bases and V 8 bases, and 9 bases lay outside the gene matches. CDR3 DNA: TGTGCCAGCGGAGACAGGGGTATATTCTACGAGCAGTACTTC. It is translated as CASGDRGIFYEQYF.

This chain links TRBV2 with TRBJ2-3; 9 bases are a match to TRBD2. Germline CDR1 and CDR2: SNHLY and FYNNEI. With 7 bases clipped from V and 0 bases from J, the junction kept 5 bases outside the gene matches. The length of the CDR3 is 15 residues. CDR3 bases: TGTGCCAGCACTAGAGGACTAGCGAGCACAGATACGCAGTATTTT. This sequence encodes CASTRGLASTDTQYF.

The gene calls are TRBV11-1 and TRBJ2-7, with TRBD2 matching 10 bases. CDR1 is SGHAT, CDR2 FQDESV, per germline (reference sequence). V shed 0 bases and J 5 bases; nucleotides not matched to a gene: 4. This CDR3 region has 15 residues. CDR3 coding DNA: TGTGCCAGCAGCTTAGCGCTAGCGGGAGACAACGAGCAGTACTTC. Its protein product is CASSLALAGDNEQYF.

The chain carries TRBV7-9 and TRBJ2-7, with 8 nucleotides matching TRBD1. Trimming at V came to 4 bases and at J to 4 bases, leaving 9 bases not matched to a gene. Per the germline V gene, CDR1 is SEHNR and CDR2 is FQNEAQ (reference sequence). CDR3 length: 15 amino acids. This chain's CDR3 is CASSSEGTGGYEQYF. The CDR3 DNA is TGTGCCAGCAGCTCCGAGGGTACAGGGGGGTACGAGCAGTACTTC. Full variable domain (outside the CDR3, taken from reference TRBV7-9 and TRBJ2-7): DTGVSQNPRHKITKRGQNVTFRCDPISEHNRLYWYRQTLGQGPEFLTYFQNEAQLEKSRLLSDRFSAERPKGSFSTLEIQRTEQGDSAMYLCASSSEGTGGYEQYFGPGTRLTVT.

The chain combines TRBV29-1 with TRBJ1-2, with 7 bases lining up with TRBD1. Germline V gene lookup returns CDR1 SQVTM and CDR2 ANQGSEA. Unmatched junction bases numbered 9, after V lost 6 bases and J lost 2 bases. This CDR3 comprises 14 residues. CDR3 region: CSVTDREKNYGYTF. Written as DNA, the CDR3 is TGCAGCGTGACCGACAGGGAAAAGAACTATGGCTACACCTTC. Full variable domain (remainder filled in from reference TRBV29-1 and TRBJ1-2): SAVISQKPSRDICQRGTSLTIQCQVDSQVTMMFWYRQQPGQSLTLIATANQGSEATYESGFVIDKFPISRPNLTFSTLTVSNMSPEDSSIYLCSVTDREKNYGYTFGSGTRLTVV.

The V and J genes are TRBV7-3 and TRBJ2-1; weak D call: TRBD2 (7 bases). Looked up from germline, CDR1 is SGHTA and CDR2 is FQGTGA. The V gene lost 1 base and the J gene lost 7 bases, with 14 bases spanning the gap. CDR3 size: 15 residues. DNA for the CDR3: TGTGCCAGCAGCTTAATTGCGGGGGCCCAAAATGAGCAGTTCTTC. It is translated as CASSLIAGAQNEQFF.

This chain joins TRBV15 and TRBJ1-2; D is ambiguous. Trimming removed 0 bases at V and 5 bases at J, with 7 bases between. The CDR3 has 13 amino acids. Per the germline V gene, CDR1 is LNHNV and CDR2 is YYDKDF (reference sequence). The CDR3: CATSRDQLYGYTF. CDR3 nucleotides: TGTGCCACCAGCAGAGATCAACTTTATGGCTACACCTTC. Combining the CDR3 with reference TRBV15 and TRBJ1-2 gives the whole variable domain DAMVIQNPRYQVTQFGKPVTLSCSQTLNHNVMYWYQQKSSQAPKLLFHYYDKDFNNEADTPDNFQSRRPNTSFCFLDIRSPGLGDTAMYLCATSRDQLYGYTFGSGTRLTVV.

The chain links TRBV29-1 to TRBJ2-2; no clear D. Trimming took 5 bases from V and 2 from J, leaving 9 bases between them. Germline V gene lookup returns CDR1 SQVTM and CDR2 ANQGSEA. The CDR3 loop spans 13 amino acids. The CDR3 here is CSVPTPNTGELFF. The CDR3 DNA is TGCAGCGTTCCAACTCCCAACACCGGGGAGCTGTTTTTT.

The V call is TRBV11-2, the J call TRBJ2-1, with D possibly being TRBD2 (6 bases). From germline, CDR1 is SGHAT and CDR2 FQNNGV. The CDR3 is 15 residues long. Between the trimmed V and J ends, which lost 5 bases and 7 bases, there was a span of 18 bases. The CDR3 nucleotides read TGTGCCAGCAGCGCACTAGCAGGGATCGGGAATGAGCAGTTCTTC. Translated: CASSALAGIGNEQFF.

The chain recombines TRBV9 with TRBJ1-3, with D unclear. The germline V gene has CDR1 SGDLS and CDR2 YYNGEE. The V end was cut by 4 bases, the J end by 8 bases, with 10 bases between. This CDR3 contains 12 residues. The CDR3 DNA is TGTGCCAGCAGCTTCAGGAGGGACACCATATATTTT. It specifies CASSFRRDTIYF.

The V gene is TRBV27, the J gene TRBJ1-1, with D hard to call. This CDR3 has 14 amino acids. Germline-derived CDR1 and CDR2 are MNHEY and SMNVEV (reference sequence). Trimming stripped 6 bases from V and 3 bases from J, with 14 bases between. The CDR3 region is CASRETWRDTEAFF. CDR3 coding DNA: TGTGCCAGCAGGGAAACCTGGAGGGACACTGAAGCTTTCTTT.

This chain links TRBV28 with TRBJ1-2; D unresolved. From germline, CDR1 is MDHEN and CDR2 SYDVKM. V dropped 6 bases and J dropped 4 bases, with 12 bases sitting between them. This CDR3 comprises 13 residues. DNA for the CDR3: TGTGCCAGCAGCCTCGAGGGAAGCTATGGCTACACCTTC. Its protein is CASSLEGSYGYTF.